This TCR beta chain was identified in a study of shared clonotypes between healthy human individuals. Study findings and constraints: Estimated richness was generally greater in naive than memory subsets. Sharing across four donors was highest in naive CD4 (roughly 5%) and lowest in memory CD8 (0.4%).

The CDR3 runs 14 residues. From germline, CDR1 is MNHNS and CDR2 SASEGT. Trimming removed 7 bases from V and 0 bases from J, with 10 bases in between. A split of CD4+ cells into CD45RA+ naive and CD45RA-negative memory subsets was performed. The repertoire was sequenced with immunoSEQ multiplex PCR; TCRdb's copy has only in-frame clones and lacks some. This sample has some 2,000,000 clones, with roughly 95% found just once. A note on this clone: Antigen: not known.

Sequenced: naive CD4+ T cells sorted from blood. Subset given: CD45RA+ positively selected. The rearrangement joins TRBV6-1 to TRBJ1-5, with D hard to call. The origin of this receptor is a man aged 18 to 29 in good health. The CDR3 sequence is CASMASYSNQPQHF. The CDR3 DNA follows: TGTGCCAGCATGGCCAGCTATAGCAATCAGCCCCAGCATTTT.